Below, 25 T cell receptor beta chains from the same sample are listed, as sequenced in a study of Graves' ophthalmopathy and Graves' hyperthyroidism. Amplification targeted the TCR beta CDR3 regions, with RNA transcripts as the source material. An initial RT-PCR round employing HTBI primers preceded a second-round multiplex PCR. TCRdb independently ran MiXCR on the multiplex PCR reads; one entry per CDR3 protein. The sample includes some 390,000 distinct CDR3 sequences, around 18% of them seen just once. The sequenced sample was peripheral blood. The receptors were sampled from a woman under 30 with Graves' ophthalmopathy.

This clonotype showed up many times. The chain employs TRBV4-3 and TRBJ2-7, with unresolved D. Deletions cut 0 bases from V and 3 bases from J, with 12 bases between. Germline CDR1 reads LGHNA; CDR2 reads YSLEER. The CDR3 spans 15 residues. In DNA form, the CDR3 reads TGCGCCAGCAGCCAAGATCGCCACAGATTCTACGAGCAGTACTTC. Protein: CASSQDRHRFYEQYF.

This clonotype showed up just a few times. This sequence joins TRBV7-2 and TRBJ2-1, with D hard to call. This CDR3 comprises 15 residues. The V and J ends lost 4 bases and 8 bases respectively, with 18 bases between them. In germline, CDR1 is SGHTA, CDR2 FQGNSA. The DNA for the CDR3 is TGTGCCAGCAGCTATAGGGATTCGGAAAGCTATGAGCAGTTCTTC. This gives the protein CASSYRDSESYEQFF. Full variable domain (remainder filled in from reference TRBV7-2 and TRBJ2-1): GAGVSQSPSNKVTEKGKDVELRCDPISGHTALYWYRQSLGQGLEFLIYFQGNSAPDKSGLPSDRFSAERTGGSVSTLTIQRTQQEDSAVYLCASSYRDSESYEQFFGPGTRLTVL.

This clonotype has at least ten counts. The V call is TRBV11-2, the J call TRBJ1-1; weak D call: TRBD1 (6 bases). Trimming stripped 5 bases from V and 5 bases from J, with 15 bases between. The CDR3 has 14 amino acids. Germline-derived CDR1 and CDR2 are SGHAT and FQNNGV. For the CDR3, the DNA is TGTGCCAGCAGCAGTCAGGGGTCGGGAACTGAAGCTTTCTTT. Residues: CASSSQGSGTEAFF.

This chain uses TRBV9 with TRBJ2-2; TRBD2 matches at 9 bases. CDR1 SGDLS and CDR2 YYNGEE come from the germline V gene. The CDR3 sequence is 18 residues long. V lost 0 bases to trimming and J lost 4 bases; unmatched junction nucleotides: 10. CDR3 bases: TGTGCCAGCAGCGTAGGTGGTAGCGGGGGCCGAGGCACCGGGGAGCTGTTTTTT. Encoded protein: CASSVGGSGGRGTGELFF.

The CDR3 coding sequence is TGTGCCAGCAGTTTAGTATCCAGGATGGGCGAGCAGTACTTC. As protein: CASSLVSRMGEQYF. This chain joins TRBV28 and TRBJ2-7; D gene ambiguous. Per the germline V gene, CDR1 is MDHEN and CDR2 is SYDVKM. The V end was cut by 2 bases, the J end by 6 bases, with 14 bases between. The CDR3 covers 14 residues.

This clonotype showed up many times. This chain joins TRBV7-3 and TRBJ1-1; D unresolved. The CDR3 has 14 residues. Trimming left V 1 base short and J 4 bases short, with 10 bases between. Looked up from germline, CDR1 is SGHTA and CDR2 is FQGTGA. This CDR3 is CASSLKPGGTEAFF. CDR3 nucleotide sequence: TGTGCCAGCAGCTTAAAACCGGGCGGCACTGAAGCTTTCTTT.

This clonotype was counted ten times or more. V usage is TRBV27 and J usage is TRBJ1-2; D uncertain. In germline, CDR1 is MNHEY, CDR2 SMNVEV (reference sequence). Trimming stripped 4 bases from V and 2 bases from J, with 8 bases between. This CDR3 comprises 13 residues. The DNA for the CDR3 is TGTGCCAGCAGTTACGGCAGCAACTATGGCTACACCTTC. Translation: CASSYGSNYGYTF.

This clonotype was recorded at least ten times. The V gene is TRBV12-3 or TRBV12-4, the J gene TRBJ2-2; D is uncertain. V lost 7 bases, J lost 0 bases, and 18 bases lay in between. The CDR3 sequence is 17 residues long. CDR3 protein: CASTTSLADTNTGELFF. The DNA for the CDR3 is TGTGCCAGCACCACGTCCCTGGCCGACACGAACACCGGGGAGCTGTTTTTT.

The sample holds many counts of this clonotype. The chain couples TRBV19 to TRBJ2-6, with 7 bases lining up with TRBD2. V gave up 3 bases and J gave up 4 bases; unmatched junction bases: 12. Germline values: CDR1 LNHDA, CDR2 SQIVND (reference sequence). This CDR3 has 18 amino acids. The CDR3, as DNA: TGTGCCAGTAGTATTTGGCAGGGCAGGGAGGGAGGGGCCAACGTCCTGACTTTC. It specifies CASSIWQGREGGANVLTF. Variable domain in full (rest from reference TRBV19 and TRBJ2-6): DGGITQSPKYLFRKEGQNVTLSCEQNLNHDAMYWYRQDPGQGLRLIYYSQIVNDFQKGDIAEGYSVSREKKESFPLTVTSAQKNPTAFYLCASSIWQGREGGANVLTFGAGSRLTVL.

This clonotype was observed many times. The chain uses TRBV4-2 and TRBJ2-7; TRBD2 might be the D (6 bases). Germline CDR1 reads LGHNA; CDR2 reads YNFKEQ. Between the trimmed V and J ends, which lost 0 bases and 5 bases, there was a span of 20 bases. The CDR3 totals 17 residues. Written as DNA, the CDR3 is TGTGCCAGCAGCCAAGAGTGGAGTCAGGCGGGGCCTAACGAGCAGTACTTC. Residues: CASSQEWSQAGPNEQYF.

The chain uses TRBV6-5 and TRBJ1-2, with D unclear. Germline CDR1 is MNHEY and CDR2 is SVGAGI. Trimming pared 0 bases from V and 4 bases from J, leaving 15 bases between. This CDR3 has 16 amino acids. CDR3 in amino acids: CASSYSKADQSYGYTF. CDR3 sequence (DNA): TGTGCCAGCAGTTACTCGAAGGCCGATCAATCCTATGGCTACACCTTC.

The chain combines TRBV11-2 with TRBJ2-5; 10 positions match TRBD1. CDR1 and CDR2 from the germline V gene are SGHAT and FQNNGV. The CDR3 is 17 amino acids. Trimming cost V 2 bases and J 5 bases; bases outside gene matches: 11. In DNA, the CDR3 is TGTGCCAGCAGCTTACCCCGACAGGGGGCGATGGTGGAGACCCAGTACTTC. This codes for CASSLPRQGAMVETQYF. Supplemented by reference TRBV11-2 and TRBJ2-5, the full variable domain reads EAGVAQSPRYKIIEKRQSVAFWCNPISGHATLYWYQQILGQGPKLLIQFQNNGVVDDSQLPKDRFSAERLKGVDSTLKIQPAKLEDSAVYLCASSLPRQGAMVETQYFGPGTRLLVL.

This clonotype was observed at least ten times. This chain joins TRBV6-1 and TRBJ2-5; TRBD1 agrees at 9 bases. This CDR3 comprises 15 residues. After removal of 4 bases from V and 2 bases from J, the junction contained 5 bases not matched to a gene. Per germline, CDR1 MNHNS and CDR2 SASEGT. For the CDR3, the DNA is TGTGCCAGCAGTGGGCTCGGGACAGGGCAAGAGACCCAGTACTTC. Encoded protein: CASSGLGTGQETQYF.

The CDR3 sequence: CASSPGGGSGELFF. In nucleotides, the CDR3 is TGTGCCAGCAGCCCCGGAGGGGGCAGCGGGGAGCTGTTTTTT. V gene TRBV3-1 combines with J gene TRBJ2-2; D possibly corresponds to TRBD1 (7 bases). Germline loops: CDR1 LGHDT, CDR2 YNNKEL (reference sequence). V was shortened by 4 bases and J by 7 bases, with 13 bases between the two germline ends. CDR3 length: 14 residues.

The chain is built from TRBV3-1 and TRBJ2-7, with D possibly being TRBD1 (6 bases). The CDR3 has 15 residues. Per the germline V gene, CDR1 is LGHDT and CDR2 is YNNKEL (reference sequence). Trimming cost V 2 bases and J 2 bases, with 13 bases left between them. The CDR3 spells CASSQSPDRTYEQYF. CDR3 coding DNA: TGTGCCAGCAGCCAAAGCCCGGACAGAACCTACGAGCAGTACTTC.

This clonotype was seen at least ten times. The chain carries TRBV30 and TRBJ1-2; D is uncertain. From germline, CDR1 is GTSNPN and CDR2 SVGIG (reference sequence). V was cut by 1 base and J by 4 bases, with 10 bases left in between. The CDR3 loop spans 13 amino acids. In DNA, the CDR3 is TGTGCCTGGAGTGAAGTGATAGCCTATGGCTACACCTTC. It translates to CAWSEVIAYGYTF.

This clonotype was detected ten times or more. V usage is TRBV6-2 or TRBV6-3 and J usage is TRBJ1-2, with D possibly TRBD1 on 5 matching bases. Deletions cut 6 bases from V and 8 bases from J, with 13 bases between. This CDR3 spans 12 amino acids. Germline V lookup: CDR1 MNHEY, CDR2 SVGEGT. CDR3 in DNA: TGTGCCAGCAGGACCCGACGGGGCGGCTACACCTTC. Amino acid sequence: CASRTRRGGYTF.

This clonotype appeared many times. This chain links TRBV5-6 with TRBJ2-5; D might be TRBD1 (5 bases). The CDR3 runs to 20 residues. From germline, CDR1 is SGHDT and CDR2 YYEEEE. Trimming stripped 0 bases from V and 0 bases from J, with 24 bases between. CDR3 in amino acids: CASSLDYRDSHGSYQETQYF. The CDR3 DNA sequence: TGTGCCAGCAGCTTGGATTATCGTGACAGCCATGGTTCGTACCAAGAGACCCAGTACTTC.

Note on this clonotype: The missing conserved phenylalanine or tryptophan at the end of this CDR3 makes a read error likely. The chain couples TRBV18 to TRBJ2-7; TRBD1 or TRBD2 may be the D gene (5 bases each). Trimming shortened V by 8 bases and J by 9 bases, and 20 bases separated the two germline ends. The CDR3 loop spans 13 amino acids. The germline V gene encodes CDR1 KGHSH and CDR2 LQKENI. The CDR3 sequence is CASALDSFGAQYS. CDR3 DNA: TGTGCCAGCGCTCTTGACTCCTTCGGGGCGCAGTACTCC.

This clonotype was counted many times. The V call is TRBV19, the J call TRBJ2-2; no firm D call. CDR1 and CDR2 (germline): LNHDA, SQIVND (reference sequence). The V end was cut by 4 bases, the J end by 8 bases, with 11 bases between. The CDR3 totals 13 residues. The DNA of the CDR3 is TGTGCCAGTAGTACCCCGCAGTCTGGGGAGCTGTTTTTT. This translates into CASSTPQSGELFF.

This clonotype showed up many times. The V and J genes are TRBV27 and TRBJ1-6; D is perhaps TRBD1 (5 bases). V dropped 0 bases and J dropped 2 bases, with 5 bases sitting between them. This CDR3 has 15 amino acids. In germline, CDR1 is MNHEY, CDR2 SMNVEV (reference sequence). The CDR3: CASSLSGAYNSPLHF. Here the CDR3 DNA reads TGTGCCAGCAGTTTATCAGGGGCCTATAATTCACCCCTCCACTTT.

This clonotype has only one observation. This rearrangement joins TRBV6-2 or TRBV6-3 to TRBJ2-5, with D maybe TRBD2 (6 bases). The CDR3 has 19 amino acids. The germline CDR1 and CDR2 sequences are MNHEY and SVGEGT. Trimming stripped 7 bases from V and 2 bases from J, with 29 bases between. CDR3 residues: CASTRLWGVGIRTQETQYF. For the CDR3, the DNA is TGTGCCAGCACCCGACTTTGGGGGGTGGGCATAAGGACGCAAGAGACCCAGTACTTC.

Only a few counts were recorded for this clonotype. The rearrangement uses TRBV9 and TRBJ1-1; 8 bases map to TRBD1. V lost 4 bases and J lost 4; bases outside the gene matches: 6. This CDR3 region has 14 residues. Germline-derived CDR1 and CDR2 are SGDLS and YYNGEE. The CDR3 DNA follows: TGTGCCAGCAGCATACAGGGGGACTTCACTGAAGCTTTCTTT. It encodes CASSIQGDFTEAFF.

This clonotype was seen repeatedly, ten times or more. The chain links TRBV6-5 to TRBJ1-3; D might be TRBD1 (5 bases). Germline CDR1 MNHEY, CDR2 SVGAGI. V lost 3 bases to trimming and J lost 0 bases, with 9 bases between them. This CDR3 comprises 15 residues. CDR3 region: CASSYQGSSGNTIYF. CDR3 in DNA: TGTGCCAGCAGTTATCAGGGTTCCTCTGGAAACACCATATATTTT.

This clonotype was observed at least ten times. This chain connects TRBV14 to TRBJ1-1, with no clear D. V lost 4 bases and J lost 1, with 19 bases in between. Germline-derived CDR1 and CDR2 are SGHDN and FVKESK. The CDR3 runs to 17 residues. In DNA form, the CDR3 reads TGTGCCAGCAGCCCACAAGATCGAGGGTTATGGAACACTGAAGCTTTCTTT. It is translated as CASSPQDRGLWNTEAFF.